Following are 20 T cell receptor beta chains from one sample sequenced in a study of tumor and adjacent non-tumor tissue in lung cancer. A modified ARM-PCR protocol with three rounds of nested PCR amplified TCRbeta. TCRdb redid the calling of the multiplex PCR reads with MiXCR, one entry per CDR3 protein. The sample includes under 95,000 distinct CDR3 sequences, roughly 70% of them seen just once. This sample's RNA came from whole unsorted tissue. Sequences were obtained from lung tumor tissue. These receptors all come from a man aged 60 to 69 with non-small cell lung cancer.

This clonotype occurred a few times. A much bigger clone sits one base away, suggesting this may be a read error. The chain recombines TRBV6-1 with TRBJ1-4; no clear D. The CDR3 totals 14 residues. Germline CDR1 is MNHNS and CDR2 is SASEGT. The CDR3 loop is CANSVYGDLQKLFF. The DNA of the CDR3 is TGTGCCAACAGTGTTTACGGCGACCTTCAAAAACTGTTTTTT.

Notes on this clonotype: At one boundary the junction diverges from the germline segment, which might be a read error. The gene calls are TRBV4-2 and TRBJ2-3, with 12 bases that match TRBD2. Germline V CDR1 and CDR2: LGHNA, YNFKEQ. The CDR3 runs 17 residues. This CDR3 reads CASSQDRPSGGEDMQYF. CDR3 in DNA: TGTGCTAGCAGCCAAGATCGACCTAGCGGGGGGGAGGATATGCAGTATTTT.

As for this clonotype: Being one base from a much bigger clone, this may be a read error. The chain has TRBV6-6 and TRBJ1-1; no definite D call. Germline V gene lookup returns CDR1 MNHNY and CDR2 SVGAGI (reference sequence). The CDR3 totals 12 residues. The CDR3, as DNA: TGTGTCAGCAGTTACGTAGACACTGAAGCTTTCTTT. Translation: CVSSYVDTEAFF.

This clonotype was observed a few times. The CDR3 loop reads CASNSNRGSYGYTF. The CDR3 DNA sequence: TGTGCCAGCAACTCTAACAGGGGGAGCTATGGCTACACCTTC. The chain has TRBV5-4 and TRBJ1-2; 8 nucleotides line up with TRBD1. The germline V gene encodes CDR1 SGHNT and CDR2 YYREEE (reference sequence). The ends lost 6 bases at V and 4 bases at J; junction bases unmatched: 8. This CDR3 is built from 14 residues.

To note about this clonotype: A junction end diverges from the germline sequence, so it may reflect a read error. The chain links TRBV12-3 or TRBV12-4 to TRBJ1-5; 7 bases align to TRBD1. CDR3 size: 14 residues. The CDR3 DNA sequence: TGTGCCAGCAGTACGGGACAGATCAATCAGCCCCAGCACTTT. Protein: CASSTGQINQPQHF.

The chain employs TRBV5-1 and TRBJ1-1; 8 positions match TRBD1. After removal of 4 bases from V and 4 bases from J, the junction contained 6 bases not matched to a gene. The CDR3 consists of 14 residues. The V gene's germline CDR1 is SGHRS and CDR2 YFSETQ. The CDR3 loop reads CASSTDRVGTEAFF. The DNA of the CDR3 is TGCGCCAGCAGCACGGACAGGGTGGGCACTGAAGCTTTCTTT.

Note on this clonotype: This CDR3 is missing its conserved last phenylalanine or tryptophan, likely due to a read error. The rearrangement joins TRBV6-5 to TRBJ1-1, with D tentatively TRBD1 (5 bases). The CDR3 has 17 amino acids. Germline CDR1 reads MNHEY; CDR2 reads SVGAGI. The ends were cut back, 1 base at V and 1 base at J, with 16 bases in the middle. For the CDR3, the DNA is TGTGCCAGCAGTTACTTAACCGGGACTGCTAAGAACACTGAAGCTTTCTAT. It yields the protein CASSYLTGTAKNTEAFY.

This clonotype was detected only once. It may be a read error: a sequence one base away is much more abundant. Lacking the conserved final phenylalanine or tryptophan, this CDR3 likely reflects a read error. The V call is TRBV5-1, the J call TRBJ1-6, with 9 nucleotides matching TRBD1. The CDR3 contains 15 residues. From germline, CDR1 is SGHRS and CDR2 YFSETQ. J lost 7 bases, V lost 4 bases, and 6 bases had no gene match. CDR3 sequence: CASSVGQGGNSPLHY. In DNA form, the CDR3 reads TGCGCCAGCAGCGTGGGACAGGGAGGCAATTCACCCCTCCACTAT.

This clonotype was seen repeatedly, ten times or more. The rearrangement links TRBV6-2 or TRBV6-3 to TRBJ1-5; 7 nucleotides agree with TRBD1. CDR3 length: 19 amino acids. Germline trimming cut 5 bases from V and 3 bases from J; bases unmatched to any gene: 19. Germline lookup yields CDR1 MNHEY and CDR2 SVGEGT. The chain's CDR3 is CASSHSKLRTGALNQPQHF. For the CDR3, the DNA is TGTGCCAGCAGTCATTCTAAACTCCGGACAGGTGCTCTCAATCAGCCCCAGCATTTT.

As to this clonotype: One end of the junction fails to match germline, which may point to a read error. This chain connects TRBV4-3 to TRBJ1-4, with TRBD1 matching 8 bases. The CDR3 has 13 amino acids. Germline lookup yields CDR1 LGHNA and CDR2 YSLEER. The CDR3 is CASSHDRGEKPFF. DNA of the CDR3: TGCGCCAGCAGCCATGACAGGGGCGAAAAACCGTTTTTT.

In its sample, this clonotype was seen a few times. Possible read error: a much larger clone is one base away. This chain connects TRBV29-1 to TRBJ2-5; 14 bases are a match to TRBD2. The CDR3 is made up of 17 amino acids. V lost 3 bases and J lost 1; bases outside the gene matches: 7. Germline V gene sequence: CDR1 SQVTM, CDR2 ANQGSEA. CDR3 bases: TGCAGCGTTGAGAGGACTAGCGGGGGGTACGTCCAAGAGACCCAGTACTTC. It translates to CSVERTSGGYVQETQYF.

This clonotype was recorded a few times. With a much larger clone just one base away, this may be a read error. This chain uses TRBV5-6 with TRBJ1-1; TRBD1 aligns across 7 bases. The germline CDR1 and CDR2 sequences are SGHDT and YYEEEE. This CDR3 region has 14 residues. The DNA for the CDR3 is TGTGCCAGCAGCTTCGGGACAGTAAACACTGAAGCTTCCTTT. Amino acid sequence: CASSFGTVNTEASF.

Note on this clonotype: This is likely a read error, given that the CDR3 carries no conserved phenylalanine or tryptophan at its end. The chain couples TRBV7-9 to TRBJ1-6; the match to TRBD1 covers 8 bases. From germline, CDR1 is SEHNR and CDR2 FQNEAQ (reference sequence). With V trimmed by 5 bases and J by 10 bases, 10 bases remained unmatched. The CDR3 is made up of 15 amino acids. The CDR3 is CASSKPGTGGSPLHI. The CDR3 nucleotides read TGTGCCAGCAGCAAACCTGGGACAGGCGGCTCACCCCTCCACATT.

A remark on this clonotype: As the CDR3 is not closed by the conserved phenylalanine or tryptophan, this likely results from a read error. V gene TRBV29-1 combines with J gene TRBJ2-7; D ambiguous. The CDR3 is 12 amino acids. The germline V gene has CDR1 SQVTM and CDR2 ANQGSEA. The V end lost 7 bases, the J end lost 4 bases, and 14 bases lay between the germline ends. The DNA for the CDR3 is TGCAGCGCTGCTACAGAGCCATACGAGCAGTACTCC. The encoded protein is CSAATEPYEQYS.

This clonotype was counted once. This rearrangement joins TRBV20-1 to TRBJ2-3; 15 nucleotides agree with TRBD2. Unmatched junction bases numbered 10, after V lost 6 bases and J lost 0 bases. CDR1 and CDR2 (germline): DFQATT, SNEGSKA (reference sequence). CDR3 length equals 18 residues. The CDR3: CSALGGGLAGGSTDTQYF. The CDR3 DNA follows: TGCAGTGCCCTAGGGGGCGGACTAGCGGGAGGGAGCACAGATACGCAGTATTTT.

With regard to this clonotype: Mismatch with germline at one junction end may stem from a read error. The J gene is TRBJ2-2, the V gene TRBV20-1; D perhaps matches TRBD2 (5 bases). The length of the CDR3 is 14 residues. Germline values: CDR1 DFQATT, CDR2 SNEGSKA (reference sequence). DNA of the CDR3: TGCAGTGCACGAATCGGGCCCAACACCGGGGAGTTGTTTTTT. Translation: CSARIGPNTGELFF.

A word on this clonotype: This may be a read error: a much more frequent sequence differs by one nucleotide. This chain joins TRBV30 and TRBJ1-4, with D possibly being TRBD1 (6 bases). The CDR3 is 12 amino acids. Germline assignment: CDR1 GTSNPN and CDR2 SVGIG (reference sequence). DNA of the CDR3: TGTGCCTGGAGTCCGGGCGGGACACGGCGGCTTTTT. As protein: CAWSPGGTRRLF. The complete variable domain, with remaining parts taken from reference TRBV30 and TRBJ1-4, reads SQTIHQWPATLVQPVGSPLSLECTVEGTSNPNLYWYRQAAGRGLQLLFYSVGIGQISSEVPQNLSASRPQDRQFILSSKKLLLSDSGFYLCAWSPGGTRRLFGSGTQLSVL.

Notes on this clonotype: Possible read error: a much larger clone is one base away. The rearrangement uses TRBV30 and TRBJ1-5; D possibly corresponds to TRBD1 (6 bases). Trimming pared 1 base from V and 1 base from J, leaving 14 bases between. The CDR3 has 16 amino acids. Germline values: CDR1 GTSNPN, CDR2 SVGIG (reference sequence). DNA of the CDR3: TGTGCCTGGAGTGCCGAACAGGGTTCAAGCAATCAGCCCCAGCATTTT. Translation gives CAWSAEQGSSNQPQHF.

As regards this clonotype: The CDR3 ends on some other residue instead of the conserved phenylalanine or tryptophan, so this is likely a read error. V is TRBV6-6 and J is TRBJ1-2, with a possible D match to TRBD1 (5 bases). Germline V lookup: CDR1 MNHNY, CDR2 SVGAGI (reference sequence). This CDR3 comprises 13 residues. The CDR3 reads CASRGAGDYRYTL. For the CDR3, the DNA is TGTGCCAGCAGAGGGGCCGGGGACTATCGCTACACCTTA.

Concerning this clonotype: Its ends do not fully match the called genes, so a read error is possible. This chain connects TRBV29-1 to TRBJ2-5; D call uncertain. Germline CDR1 and CDR2: SQVTM and ANQGSEA. The CDR3 totals 14 residues. Here the CDR3 reads CSVSEVRLLETKYF. CDR3 bases: TGCAGCGTTTCTGAAGTGCGATTATTGGAGACCAAGTACTTC.